These 14 T cell receptor beta chains share one sample of origin, sequenced in a study of Ad26.COV2.S vaccination and SARS-CoV-2 variants. TCRdb keeps only in-frame clones here, not all; method: immunoSEQ multiplex PCR. The sample shows about 87,000 clones, roughly 85% of them seen only once. Sample: peripheral blood, taken after recovery from COVID-19. The receptors here all came from a human donor who had recovered from COVID-19.

The chain combines TRBV6-5 with TRBJ2-2; no firm D call. The CDR3 sequence is 14 residues long. The V gene lost 0 bases and the J gene lost 5 bases, with 7 bases spanning the gap. The germline CDR1 and CDR2 sequences are MNHEY and SVGAGI. The CDR3 DNA reads as TGTGCCAGCAGTTACTCAAGAAAGACCGGGGAGCTGTTTTTT. It is translated as CASSYSRKTGELFF.

The V and J genes are TRBV3-1 (or the pseudogene TRBV3-2) and TRBJ1-1, with D perhaps matching TRBD1 (6 bases). Germline CDR1 reads LGHDT; CDR2 reads YNNKEL (reference sequence). With 4 bases removed from V and 7 bases from J, the gap between germline ends came to 16 bases. CDR3 length equals 14 residues. This CDR3 is CASSRRTGQNEAFF. Here the CDR3 DNA reads TGTGCCAGCAGCCGCAGAACAGGACAGAATGAAGCTTTCTTT.

This clone was seen only once. The sample holds other DNA sequences that translate to the same CDR3. V gene TRBV3-1 (or the pseudogene TRBV3-2) combines with J gene TRBJ1-1; a possible D gene is TRBD1 (6 bases). This CDR3 is built from 14 residues. Trimming took off 3 bases at V and 0 bases at J, with 8 bases between the two ends. CDR1 and CDR2 from the germline V gene are LGHDT and YNNKEL (reference sequence). This CDR3 is CASSQGGVNTEAFF. CDR3 sequence (DNA): TGTGCCAGCAGCCAGGGGGGCGTGAACACTGAAGCTTTCTTT.

The rearrangement joins TRBV28 to TRBJ2-5; D is unresolved. The CDR3 is 11 amino acids. V lost 5 bases and J 7 bases, leaving 8 bases between the germline ends. Germline V CDR1 and CDR2: MDHEN, SYDVKM. The CDR3 is CASSPDLTQYF. Here the CDR3 DNA reads TGTGCCAGCAGTCCGGATTTGACCCAGTACTTC. The entire variable domain, with the rest obtained from reference TRBV28 and TRBJ2-5, is as follows: DVKVTQSSRYLVKRTGEKVFLECVQDMDHENMFWYRQDPGLGLRLIYFSYDVKMKEKGDIPEGYSVSREKKERFSLILESASTNQTSMYLCASSPDLTQYFGPGTRLLVL.

The chain joins TRBV4-3 to TRBJ2-7; D could derive from TRBD1 or TRBD2 (6 bases each). CDR1 and CDR2 (germline): LGHNA, YSLEER. The CDR3 sequence is 13 residues long. V was pared by 3 bases and J by 4 bases, with 10 bases between. The CDR3 spells CASSQGGGYEQYF. In DNA, the CDR3 is TGCGCCAGCAGCCAGGGGGGCGGTTACGAGCAGTACTTC.

The chain carries TRBV9 and TRBJ2-2; no reliable D call. Germline V lookup: CDR1 SGDLS, CDR2 YYNGEE. This CDR3 is 16 amino acids long. The V gene lost 0 bases and the J gene lost 6 bases, with 15 bases spanning the gap. CDR3 sequence: CASSVDRWPNPGELFF. In DNA, the CDR3 is TGTGCCAGCAGCGTAGATCGGTGGCCTAACCCCGGGGAGCTGTTTTTT.

The chain carries TRBV16 and TRBJ2-7; D gene unclear. The CDR3 consists of 15 residues. V was clipped by 2 bases and J by 5 bases, with 16 bases between them. Germline assignment: CDR1 KGHSY and CDR2 FQNENV. CDR3 bases: TGTGCCAGCAGCCAACGCCCCCAACAAGGAGACGAGCAGTACTTC. Its protein is CASSQRPQQGDEQYF.

This clone occurred once. J is TRBJ2-1 and V is TRBV6-2 or TRBV6-3; 13 bases agree with TRBD2. In germline, CDR1 is MNHEY, CDR2 SVGEGT. This CDR3 has 20 residues. V lost 2 bases and J lost 2; bases outside the gene matches: 12. DNA of the CDR3: TGTGCCAGCAGTTACCCGTGGACTAGCGGGAGATTCAGCGCCTACAATGAGCAGTTCTTC. Translating it yields CASSYPWTSGRFSAYNEQFF.

V is TRBV19 and J is TRBJ1-2; D is unresolved. The germline V gene encodes CDR1 LNHDA and CDR2 SQIVND (reference sequence). The CDR3 runs 14 residues. Deletions cut 4 bases from V and 0 bases from J, with 9 bases between. As DNA, the CDR3 is TGTGCCAGTAGTACGGCAGCAACTAACTATGGCTACACCTTC. This translates into CASSTAATNYGYTF.

J is TRBJ2-1 and V is TRBV24-1; 7 nucleotides align to TRBD2. The CDR3 is 13 residues long. J gave up 6 bases and V 7 bases, and 5 bases lay outside the gene matches. Looked up from germline, CDR1 is KGHDR and CDR2 is SFDVKD. The chain's CDR3 is CATRAGVGNEQFF. CDR3 nucleotide sequence: TGTGCCACCAGGGCGGGAGTGGGCAATGAGCAGTTCTTC.

The chain couples TRBV25-1 to TRBJ1-1, with 8 positions matching TRBD1. CDR3 length: 15 residues. Per germline, CDR1 MGHDK and CDR2 SYGVNS. V was pared by 3 bases and J by 4 bases, with 7 bases of the junction left unmatched. CDR3 DNA sequence: TGTGCCAGCAGTGAGCAGGGGGCGCGGGTCACTGAAGCTTTCTTT. Translated: CASSEQGARVTEAFF.

The rearrangement links TRBV9 to TRBJ1-1; D call uncertain. Looked up from germline, CDR1 is SGDLS and CDR2 is YYNGEE. The ends were cut back, 4 bases at V and 2 bases at J, with 9 bases in the middle. The CDR3 has 13 residues. CDR3: CASSSALNTEAFF. The DNA for the CDR3 is TGTGCCAGCAGCTCCGCCCTAAACACTGAAGCTTTCTTT.

A few counts support this clone. The chain is built from TRBV24-1 and TRBJ1-5; D possibly corresponds to TRBD1 (5 bases). The CDR3 extends over 13 amino acids. From germline, CDR1 is KGHDR and CDR2 SFDVKD. The V end was cut by 3 bases, the J end by 5 bases, with 7 bases between. CDR3 protein: CATSDAGYQPQHF. The CDR3 bases are TGTGCCACCAGTGATGCAGGGTATCAGCCCCAGCATTTT.

The chain has TRBV6-5 and TRBJ2-1, with D perhaps TRBD2 (5 bases). Germline V gene lookup returns CDR1 MNHEY and CDR2 SVGAGI. Trimming took off 5 bases at V and 5 bases at J, with 16 bases between the two ends. The CDR3 totals 15 residues. The CDR3 spells CASSLRGQGHNEQFF. The CDR3 DNA is TGTGCCAGCAGTCTCCGCGGGCAAGGCCACAATGAGCAGTTCTTC.